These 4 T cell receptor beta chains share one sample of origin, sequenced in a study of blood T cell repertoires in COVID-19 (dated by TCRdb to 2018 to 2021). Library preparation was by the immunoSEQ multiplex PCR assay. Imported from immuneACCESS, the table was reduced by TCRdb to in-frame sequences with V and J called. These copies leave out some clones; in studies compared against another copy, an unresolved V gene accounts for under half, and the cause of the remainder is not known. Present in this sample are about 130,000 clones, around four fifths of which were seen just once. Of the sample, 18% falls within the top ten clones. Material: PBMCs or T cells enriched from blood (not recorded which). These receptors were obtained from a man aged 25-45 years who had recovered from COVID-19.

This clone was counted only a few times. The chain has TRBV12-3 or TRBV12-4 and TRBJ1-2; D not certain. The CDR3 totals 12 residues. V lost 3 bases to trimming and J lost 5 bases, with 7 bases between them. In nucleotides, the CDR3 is TGTGCCAGCAGTTTTGAGCCATATGGCTACACCTTC. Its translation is CASSFEPYGYTF.

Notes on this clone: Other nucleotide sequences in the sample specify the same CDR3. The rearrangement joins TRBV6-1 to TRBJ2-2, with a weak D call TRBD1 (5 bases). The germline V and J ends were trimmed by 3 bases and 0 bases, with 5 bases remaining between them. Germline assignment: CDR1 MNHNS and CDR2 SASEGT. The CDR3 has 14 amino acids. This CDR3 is CASSEGPNTGELFF. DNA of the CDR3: TGTGCCAGCAGTGAGGGGCCGAACACCGGGGAGCTGTTTTTT.

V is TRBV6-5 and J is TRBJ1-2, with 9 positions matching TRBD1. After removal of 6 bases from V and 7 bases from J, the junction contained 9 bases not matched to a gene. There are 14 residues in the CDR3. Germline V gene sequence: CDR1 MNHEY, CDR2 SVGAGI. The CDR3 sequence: CASRQTGQGGGYTF. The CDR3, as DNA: TGTGCCAGCAGGCAAACGGGACAGGGAGGTGGCTACACCTTC.

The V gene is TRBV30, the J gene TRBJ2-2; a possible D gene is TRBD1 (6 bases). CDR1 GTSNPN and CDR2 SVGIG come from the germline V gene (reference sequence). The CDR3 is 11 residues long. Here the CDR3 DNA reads TGTATGGGGGCAAACACCGGGGAGCTGTTTTTT. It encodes CMGANTGELFF.